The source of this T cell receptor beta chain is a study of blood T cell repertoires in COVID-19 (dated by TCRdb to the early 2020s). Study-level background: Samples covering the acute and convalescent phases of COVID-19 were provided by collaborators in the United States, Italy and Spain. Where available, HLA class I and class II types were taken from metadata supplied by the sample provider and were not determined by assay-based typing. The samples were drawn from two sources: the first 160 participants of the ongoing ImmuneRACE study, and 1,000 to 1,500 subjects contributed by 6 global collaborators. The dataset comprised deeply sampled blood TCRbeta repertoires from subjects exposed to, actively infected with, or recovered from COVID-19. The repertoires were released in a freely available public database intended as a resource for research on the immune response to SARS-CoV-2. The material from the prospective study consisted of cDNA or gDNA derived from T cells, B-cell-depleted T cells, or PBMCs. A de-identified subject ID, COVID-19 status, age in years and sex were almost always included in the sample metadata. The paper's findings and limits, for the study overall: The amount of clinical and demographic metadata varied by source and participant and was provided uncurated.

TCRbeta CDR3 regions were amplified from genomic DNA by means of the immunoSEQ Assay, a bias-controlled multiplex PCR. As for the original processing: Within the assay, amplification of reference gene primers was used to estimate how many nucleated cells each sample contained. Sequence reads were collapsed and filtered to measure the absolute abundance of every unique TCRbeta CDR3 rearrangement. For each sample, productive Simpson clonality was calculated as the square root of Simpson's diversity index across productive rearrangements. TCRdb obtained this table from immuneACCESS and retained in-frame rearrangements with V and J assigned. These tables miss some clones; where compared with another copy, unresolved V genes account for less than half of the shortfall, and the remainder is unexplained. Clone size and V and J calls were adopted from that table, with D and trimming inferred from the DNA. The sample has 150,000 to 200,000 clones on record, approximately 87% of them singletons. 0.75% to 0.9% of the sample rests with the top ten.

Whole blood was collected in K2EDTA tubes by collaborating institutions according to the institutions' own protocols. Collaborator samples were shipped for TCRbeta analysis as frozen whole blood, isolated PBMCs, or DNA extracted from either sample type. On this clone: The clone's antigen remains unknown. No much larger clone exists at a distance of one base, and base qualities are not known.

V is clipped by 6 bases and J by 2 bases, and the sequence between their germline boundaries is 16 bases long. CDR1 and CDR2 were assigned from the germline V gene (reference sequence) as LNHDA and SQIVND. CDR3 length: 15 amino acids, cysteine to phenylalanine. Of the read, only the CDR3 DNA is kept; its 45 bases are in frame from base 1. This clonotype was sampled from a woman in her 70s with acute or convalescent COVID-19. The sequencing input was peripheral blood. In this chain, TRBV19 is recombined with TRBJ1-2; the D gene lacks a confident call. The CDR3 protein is CASRVGGGYNYGYTF. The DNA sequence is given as TGTGCCAGTAGGGTCGGAGGCGGATACAACTATGGCTACACCTTC.